The next 28 T cell receptor beta chains were all read from a single sample in a study of T cell changes during pregnancy in multiple sclerosis. Method: immunoSEQ multiplex PCR; TCRdb's copy keeps in-frame clones and lacks some. The repertoire holds about 40,000 clones, with 90% to 95% as singletons. The sequencing here drew on peripheral blood, taken in the third trimester of pregnancy. These receptors were collected from a female donor with multiple sclerosis, enrolled in a pregnancy study.

Only one count was recorded for this clone. At the DNA level, this CDR3 is encoded by other sequences in the same sample as well. V gene TRBV6-5 combines with J gene TRBJ1-5; D remains ambiguous. Germline V CDR1 and CDR2: MNHEY, SVGAGI. V dropped 2 bases and J dropped 0 bases, with 11 bases sitting between them. There are 16 residues in the CDR3. CDR3 loop: CASSYGGRYSNQPQHF. The CDR3 coding sequence is TGTGCCAGCAGTTACGGTGGCAGATATAGCAATCAGCCCCAGCATTTT.

The chain couples TRBV7-9 to TRBJ1-1; the match to TRBD1 covers 8 bases. This CDR3 region has 14 residues. V shed 0 bases and J 11 bases; nucleotides not matched to a gene: 8. CDR1 and CDR2 (germline): SEHNR, FQNEAQ (reference sequence). The CDR3 sequence is CASSLAGTGHEAFF. Written as DNA, the CDR3 is TGTGCCAGCAGCTTAGCGGGGACAGGTCATGAGGCTTTCTTT.

This chain uses TRBV11-2 with TRBJ1-1; 8 nucleotides line up with TRBD1. CDR1 is SGHAT, CDR2 FQNNGV, per germline. CDR3 size: 13 residues. After removal of 5 bases from V and 7 bases from J, the junction contained 6 bases not matched to a gene. CDR3 protein: CASSQDRVGEAFF. DNA for the CDR3: TGTGCCAGCAGCCAGGACAGGGTGGGTGAAGCTTTCTTT.

J is TRBJ1-2 and V is TRBV29-1; the D is unclear. The CDR3 runs to 13 residues. Trimming cost V 7 bases and J 8 bases, with 20 bases left between them. CDR1 and CDR2 (germline): SQVTM, ANQGSEA. The CDR3 protein is CSAEGGPGRGYTF. Written as DNA, the CDR3 is TGCAGCGCCGAAGGAGGGCCTGGCAGAGGCTACACCTTC.

The V gene is TRBV18, the J gene TRBJ2-3; 10 positions match TRBD2. The V gene's germline CDR1 is KGHSH and CDR2 LQKENI. J was trimmed by 2 bases and V by 3 bases; bases with no gene match: 11. The CDR3 runs 18 residues. The CDR3 spells CASSPLALAGAYTDTQYF. The CDR3, as DNA: TGTGCCAGCTCACCGCTTGCCCTAGCGGGGGCCTACACAGATACGCAGTATTTT.

J is TRBJ2-7 and V is TRBV5-1; possible D gene TRBD2, 5 bases. Germline lookup yields CDR1 SGHRS and CDR2 YFSETQ. The CDR3 totals 16 residues. The germline V and J ends were trimmed by 4 bases and 2 bases, with 19 bases remaining between them. The DNA of the CDR3 is TGCGCCAGCAGCCTACAGAGGGCTTCCGAGCCCTACGAGCAGTACTTC. Residues: CASSLQRASEPYEQYF.

With respect to this clone: At one boundary the junction diverges from the germline segment, which might be a read error. The chain employs TRBV29-1 and TRBJ1-2; the match to TRBD1 covers 8 bases. CDR3 length: 13 amino acids. Germline V lookup: CDR1 SQVTM, CDR2 ANQGSEA. CDR3 protein: CSVEDATTQGVDF. The CDR3 region has the DNA TGCAGCGTTGAAGATGCAACCACACAGGGGGTCGACTTC.

This clone was observed once. The gene calls are TRBV30 and TRBJ2-3, with a tentative D call TRBD2 (5 bases). Germline-derived CDR1 and CDR2 are GTSNPN and SVGIG (reference sequence). The CDR3 is 16 residues long. The V end lost 4 bases, the J end lost 2 bases, and 19 bases lay between the germline ends. CDR3 nucleotides: TGTGCCTGGACCGGAGGAGGTAGCCCCATCACAGATACGCAGTATTTT. The encoded protein is CAWTGGGSPITDTQYF. Full variable domain (remainder filled in from reference TRBV30 and TRBJ2-3): SQTIHQWPATLVQPVGSPLSLECTVEGTSNPNLYWYRQAAGRGLQLLFYSVGIGQISSEVPQNLSASRPQDRQFILSSKKLLLSDSGFYLCAWTGGGSPITDTQYFGPGTRLTVL.

The chain carries TRBV28 and TRBJ1-4, with 10 bases matching TRBD1. The germline gives CDR1 MDHEN, CDR2 SYDVKM. The trim removed 3 bases at V and 7 bases at J, leaving 8 bases unmatched. The CDR3 sequence is 16 residues long. The DNA of the CDR3 is TGTGCCAGCAGTTTCGAGGTGACAGGGGGCGGTGAAAAACTGTTTTTT. It codes for CASSFEVTGGGEKLFF.

V gene TRBV2 combines with J gene TRBJ2-3; 13 bases match TRBD2. Germline CDR1 reads SNHLY; CDR2 reads FYNNEI. The V gene end was trimmed by 3 bases and the J gene end by 1 base; junction bases not matched to a gene: 4. CDR3 length equals 17 residues. CDR3 bases: TGTGCCAGCAGTGACTTTGGACTAGCGGGAGGCACAGATACGCAGTATTTT. This translates into CASSDFGLAGGTDTQYF.

This clone was seen just once. J is TRBJ1-1 and V is TRBV29-1, with 10 bases that match TRBD1. The CDR3 is 14 residues long. Per the germline V gene, CDR1 is SQVTM and CDR2 is ANQGSEA. After removal of 7 bases from V and 4 bases from J, the junction contained 9 bases not matched to a gene. The CDR3 sequence: CSACMTGGSTEAFF. DNA for the CDR3: TGCAGCGCCTGTATGACAGGGGGCTCCACTGAAGCTTTCTTT.

The chain joins TRBV6-5 to TRBJ2-1; 9 bases fit TRBD2. Looked up from germline, CDR1 is MNHEY and CDR2 is SVGAGI. V dropped 10 bases and J dropped 6; count of bases not matched to a gene: 10. This CDR3 is 14 amino acids long. DNA for the CDR3: TGTGCCACCGGAATAGCGGGAGTCAGCAATGAGCAGTTCTTC. Its protein is CATGIAGVSNEQFF.

The chain couples TRBV6-6 to TRBJ1-2; a possible D gene is TRBD1 (6 bases). Per the germline V gene, CDR1 is MNHNY and CDR2 is SVGAGI (reference sequence). The CDR3 has 14 amino acids. Trimming took off 6 bases at V and 2 bases at J, with 13 bases between the two ends. In nucleotides, the CDR3 is TGTGCCAGCAGACGGGACATCACGAACTATGGCTACACCTTC. Amino acid sequence: CASRRDITNYGYTF.

The V gene is TRBV6-5, the J gene TRBJ2-2; 8 nucleotides align to TRBD2. From germline, CDR1 is MNHEY and CDR2 SVGAGI. This CDR3 region has 15 residues. V lost 8 bases and J lost 7; bases outside the gene matches: 12. The DNA for the CDR3 is TGTGCCAGCCAAAACCCGGGGGGGATGGGCGGGGAGCTGTTTTTT. This encodes CASQNPGGMGGELFF.

This chain connects TRBV9 to TRBJ2-7; maybe TRBD2 (5 bases). The germline V gene encodes CDR1 SGDLS and CDR2 YYNGEE. This CDR3 region has 13 residues. V was pared by 5 bases and J by 5 bases, with 14 bases between. The CDR3 sequence is CASSRLEVDEQYF. The CDR3 DNA reads as TGTGCCAGCAGTAGATTGGAGGTGGACGAGCAGTACTTC.

This clone was seen just once. The chain joins TRBV5-8 to TRBJ1-2; 7 bases fit TRBD1. The germline CDR1 and CDR2 sequences are SGHTS and YDEGEE. The length of the CDR3 is 18 residues. V lost 3 bases to trimming and J lost 0 bases; unmatched junction nucleotides: 14. The CDR3 here is CASSSPRDRGSSNYGYTF. CDR3 DNA: TGTGCCAGCAGCTCACCCCGGGACAGAGGGTCGTCTAACTATGGCTACACCTTC.

The chain couples TRBV10-3 to TRBJ1-2; D unclear. The CDR3 consists of 12 residues. CDR1 and CDR2 from the germline V gene are ENHRY and SYGVKD. Trimming removed 6 bases from V and 6 bases from J, with 11 bases in between. The CDR3 spells CAISGSKNGYTF. The CDR3 nucleotides are TGTGCCATCAGCGGGTCTAAGAATGGCTACACCTTC.

For this clone: Compared with germline, one end of the junction differs, possibly owing to a read error. The V call is TRBV7-7, the J call TRBJ2-1; 9 nucleotides match TRBD2. The CDR3 totals 14 residues. CDR1 and CDR2 from the germline V gene are SSHAT and FNYEAQ (reference sequence). For the CDR3, the DNA is TGTGCTAGCAGCTTAGAGGGACTAGCCAATGAGCAGTTCTTC. Translating gives CASSLEGLANEQFF.

V is TRBV6-6 and J is TRBJ2-5, with TRBD2 matching 10 bases. The V segment lost 7 bases and the J segment 5 bases; nucleotides outside the gene matches: 7. Germline CDR1 reads MNHNY; CDR2 reads SVGAGI (reference sequence). The CDR3 is 14 residues long. Here the CDR3 DNA reads TGTGCCAGCATCAAAGCGGGGGGGCCGGAGACCCAGTACTTC. This sequence encodes CASIKAGGPETQYF.

The CDR3 protein is CASSDNWAGGQETQYF. The CDR3 coding sequence is TGTGCCAGCAGCGACAACTGGGCGGGCGGCCAAGAGACCCAGTACTTC. The chain links TRBV11-2 to TRBJ2-5; D may be TRBD2 (5 bases). CDR1 is SGHAT and CDR2 is FQNNGV in the germline V gene. Trimming removed 5 bases from V and 1 base from J, with 17 bases in between. The CDR3 has 16 residues.

This sequence joins TRBV5-6 and TRBJ2-7; D remains unclear. Trimming removed 0 bases at V and 7 bases at J, with 8 bases between. In germline, CDR1 is SGHDT, CDR2 YYEEEE. There are 12 residues in the CDR3. CDR3: CASSLAQWEQYF. CDR3 in DNA: TGTGCCAGCAGCTTGGCACAGTGGGAGCAGTACTTC.

The V gene is TRBV5-6, the J gene TRBJ2-2; D may be TRBD1 (6 bases). Germline V gene sequence: CDR1 SGHDT, CDR2 YYEEEE. The V end was cut by 0 bases, the J end by 6 bases, with 6 bases between. This CDR3 contains 13 residues. The CDR3 loop is CASSLEGAGELFF. CDR3 coding DNA: TGTGCCAGCAGCTTGGAGGGGGCCGGGGAGCTGTTTTTT.

V gene TRBV5-1 combines with J gene TRBJ1-3; tentative D call: TRBD1 (5 bases). V dropped 3 bases and J dropped 0 bases, with 16 bases sitting between them. CDR1 SGHRS and CDR2 YFSETQ come from the germline V gene. The CDR3 extends over 17 amino acids. This CDR3 reads CASSSEPGLRSGNTIYF. CDR3 nucleotides: TGCGCCAGCAGCTCAGAACCGGGACTCCGCTCTGGAAACACCATATATTTT.

The CDR3 DNA follows: TGTGCCAGCAGCCCCAGGGAGGGCGGGGGGGCAGATACGCAGTATTTT. It is translated as CASSPREGGGADTQYF. The J gene is TRBJ2-3, the V gene TRBV11-2, with 9 bases lining up with TRBD2. CDR1 is SGHAT, CDR2 FQNNGV, per germline. V lost 5 bases, J lost 4 bases, and 10 bases stayed unmatched. The CDR3 sequence is 16 residues long. Looking up the rest from reference TRBV11-2 and TRBJ2-3 gives the full variable domain: EAGVAQSPRYKIIEKRQSVAFWCNPISGHATLYWYQQILGQGPKLLIQFQNNGVVDDSQLPKDRFSAERLKGVDSTLKIQPAKLEDSAVYLCASSPREGGGADTQYFGPGTRLTVL.

This sequence joins TRBV19 and TRBJ1-6; 9 bases are a match to TRBD1. The CDR3 runs 15 residues. Germline loops: CDR1 LNHDA, CDR2 SQIVND (reference sequence). V gave up 9 bases and J gave up 6 bases; unmatched junction bases: 9. CDR3 amino acids: CASTDRGRGNSPLHF. DNA of the CDR3: TGTGCCAGCACGGACAGGGGTCGCGGTAATTCACCCCTCCACTTT.

By share, this clone ranks as medium-sized. The J gene is TRBJ1-5, the V gene TRBV6-1, with 7 nucleotides matching TRBD1. The CDR3 has 16 amino acids. With 1 base clipped from V and 5 bases from J, the junction kept 8 bases outside the gene matches. From germline, CDR1 is MNHNS and CDR2 SASEGT. The CDR3 protein is CASSEEVTGPYQPQHF. The CDR3 bases are TGTGCCAGCAGTGAAGAGGTGACAGGGCCCTATCAGCCCCAGCATTTT.

The chain joins TRBV7-2 to TRBJ1-4; 10 nucleotides agree with TRBD1. Germline V gene lookup returns CDR1 SGHTA and CDR2 FQGNSA. Trimming at V came to 5 bases and at J to 11 bases, leaving 8 bases not matched to a gene. The CDR3 runs 14 residues. The CDR3 loop is CASSPRTGGKKLFF. CDR3 coding DNA: TGTGCCAGCAGCCCTCGGACAGGGGGTAAGAAACTGTTTTTT.

The chain carries TRBV18 and TRBJ2-1; 9 bases match TRBD2. The CDR3 extends over 14 amino acids. V was pared by 5 bases and J by 6 bases, with 5 bases of the junction left unmatched. Germline CDR1 KGHSH, CDR2 LQKENI. CDR3 sequence (DNA): TGTGCCAGCTCATCTAGCGGGACTTTCAATGAGCAGTTCTTC. The encoded protein is CASSSSGTFNEQFF.